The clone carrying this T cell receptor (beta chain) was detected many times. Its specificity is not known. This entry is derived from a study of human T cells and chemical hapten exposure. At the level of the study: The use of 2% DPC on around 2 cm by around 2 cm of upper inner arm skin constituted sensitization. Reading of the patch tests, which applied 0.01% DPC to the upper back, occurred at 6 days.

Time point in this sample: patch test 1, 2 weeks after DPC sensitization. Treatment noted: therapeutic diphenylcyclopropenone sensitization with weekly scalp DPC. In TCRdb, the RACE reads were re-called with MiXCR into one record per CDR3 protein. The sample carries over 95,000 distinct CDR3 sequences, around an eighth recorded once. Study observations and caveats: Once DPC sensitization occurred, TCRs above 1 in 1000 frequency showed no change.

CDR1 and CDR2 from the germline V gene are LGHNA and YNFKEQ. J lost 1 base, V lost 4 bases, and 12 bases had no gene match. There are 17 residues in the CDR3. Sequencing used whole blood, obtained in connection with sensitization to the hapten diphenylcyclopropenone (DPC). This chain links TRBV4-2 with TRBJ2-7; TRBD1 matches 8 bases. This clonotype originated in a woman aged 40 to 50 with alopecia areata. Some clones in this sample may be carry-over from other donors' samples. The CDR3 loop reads CASSPRTGDRTSYEQYF. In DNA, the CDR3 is TGTGCCAGCAGCCCCCGAACCGGGGACAGGACGTCCTACGAGCAGTACTTC.